What follows is one TCR beta chain and its context. Its matching antigen is unknown. This entry is derived from a study of T cell responses to AZD1222 COVID-19 vaccine. Study results and limitations: Females made up more of the donors, who were largely white British, and clonal diversity may have come out too low.

TCRdb's copy holds only in-frame clones and misses some; the assay was immunoSEQ multiplex PCR. The sample comprises 150,000 to 200,000 clones, 90% to 95% of which are singletons, and more than 1.5% rests with the top ten. Looked up from germline, CDR1 is SGHRS and CDR2 is YFSETQ. The CDR3 totals 14 residues. Trimming stripped 0 bases from V and 2 bases from J, with 8 bases between. Sequencing was performed on peripheral blood, taken 28 days after the second AZD1222 dose. This rearrangement joins TRBV5-1 to TRBJ1-2; D call uncertain. This clonotype originated in an adult who received the AZD1222 COVID-19 vaccine. The CDR3 loop is CASSLGQDNYGYTF. CDR3 in DNA: TGCGCCAGCAGCTTGGGTCAGGACAACTATGGCTACACCTTC.